The present entry profiles one T cell receptor beta chain with its context. As yet, its antigen is unknown. These data come from a study of neurological immune-mediated disorders. Synthesis of cDNA was accomplished via 5'RACE employing 10-nucleotide random UMIs. TCRdb reanalysed the 5' RACE reads using MiXCR and keeps one entry per CDR3 protein. Among more than 45,000 distinct CDR3 sequences, approximately 4.1% were seen once, and the ten largest hold 2.9%. Study-wide results and caveats: Phylogenetic grouping placed 18 of 34 multiple sclerosis patients' repertoires in one related-CDR3 cluster, a possible signature.

This TCR was sampled from a man aged 50 or older with multiple sclerosis. Sequencing used PBMCs.

As DNA, the CDR3 is TGTGCCAGCAGTTTGAGCGGGGGGACGGGCACAGATACGCAGTATTTT. It encodes CASSLSGGTGTDTQYF. The chain joins TRBV6-5 to TRBJ2-3; TRBD2 matches at 9 bases. Germline V gene sequence: CDR1 MNHEY, CDR2 SVGAGI. V lost 4 bases, J lost 1 base, and 6 bases stayed unmatched. CDR3 length: 16 amino acids.